The source of this T cell receptor beta chain is a study of cytomegalovirus exposure and HLA in healthy donors. PCR involved 60 Vbeta and 13 Jbeta primers. Sequencing was performed with immunoSEQ multiplex PCR; in TCRdb, only in-frame clones are kept and a portion is missing. The profile covers more than 90,000 clones, with about 86% appearing a single time and around 4.2% taken by the ten largest. Germline assignment: CDR1 SGHNT and CDR2 YYREEE (reference sequence). The CDR3 totals 16 residues. The V segment lost 4 bases and the J segment 1 base; nucleotides outside the gene matches: 6. The material sequenced was PBMCs. The clonotype was recovered from an older woman in good health and CMV-seropositive. The chain combines TRBV5-4 with TRBJ2-2, with 8 nucleotides matching TRBD1. The CDR3 nucleotides read TGTGCCAGCAGCCCCCCCGGACAGGGGAACACCGGGGAGCTGTTTTTT. Translating it yields CASSPPGQGNTGELFF.